The 8 T cell receptor beta chains presented below share a single source sample, sequenced in a study of identifying expanded T cells in peripheral blood. Here immunoSEQ multiplex PCR was the method, and the copy in TCRdb shows in-frame clones only, minus some. The table includes about 130,000 clones, approximately 86% detected once. Sequenced: blood. The origin of the receptors is a person aged 18 to 75 in good health.

This clone was detected once. This chain joins TRBV6-1 and TRBJ1-5, with TRBD1 matching over 9 bases. V shed 1 base and J 6 bases; nucleotides not matched to a gene: 7. The CDR3 is 16 amino acids. Germline CDR1 MNHNS, CDR2 SASEGT. The DNA for the CDR3 is TGTGCCAGCAGTGAAGGGGACAGGGCTGGGCGTCAGCCCCAGCATTTT. It encodes CASSEGDRAGRQPQHF.

This rearrangement joins TRBV19 to TRBJ2-3; 11 nucleotides match TRBD2. Germline CDR1 LNHDA, CDR2 SQIVND (reference sequence). V lost 1 base and J lost 7; bases outside the gene matches: 4. The CDR3 totals 15 residues. The CDR3 loop is CASSIGLAGGNTQYF. For the CDR3, the DNA is TGTGCCAGTAGTATAGGGCTAGCGGGAGGAAATACGCAGTATTTT.

This chain connects TRBV29-1 to TRBJ2-5; TRBD2 matches 8 bases. The end of the DNA fits TRBJ2-7 better, so the J call may be wrong. The germline V gene encodes CDR1 SQVTM and CDR2 ANQGSEA. CDR3 length: 13 amino acids. The CDR3: CSAQTSAKYEQYF. The DNA for the CDR3 is TGCAGCGCTCAGACTAGCGCGAAATACGAGCAGTACTTC.

This clone showed up many times. The chain uses TRBV29-1 and TRBJ2-3, with a weak D call TRBD1 (6 bases). This CDR3 region has 13 residues. V was clipped by 8 bases and J by 1 base, with 13 bases between them. Germline assignment: CDR1 SQVTM and CDR2 ANQGSEA. The CDR3 protein is CSIRGFGTDTQYF. CDR3 nucleotide sequence: TGCAGCATCAGGGGCTTCGGCACAGATACGCAGTATTTT.

The chain couples TRBV5-6 to TRBJ2-7; the D gene is possibly TRBD2 (6 bases). This CDR3 is built from 17 residues. Trimming cost V 6 bases and J 7 bases, with 29 bases left between them. The germline gives CDR1 SGHDT, CDR2 YYEEEE. The CDR3: CASNRILSGERVGEQYF. Written as DNA, the CDR3 is TGTGCCAGCAACCGGATCCTTAGCGGAGAACGGGTAGGGGAGCAGTACTTC.

The chain carries TRBV20-1 and TRBJ2-1; D is uncertain. V lost 3 bases to trimming and J lost 8 bases, with 8 bases between them. Germline V CDR1 and CDR2: DFQATT, SNEGSKA (reference sequence). This CDR3 has 11 residues. The CDR3 protein is CSARPVYEQFF. The CDR3 nucleotides are TGCAGTGCTAGGCCAGTCTATGAGCAGTTCTTC.

This clone was seen just once. This chain links TRBV2 with TRBJ1-2; D unresolved. Germline V gene lookup returns CDR1 SNHLY and CDR2 FYNNEI. Trimming pared 1 base from V and 2 bases from J, leaving 5 bases between. This CDR3 is 13 amino acids long. CDR3 sequence reads: CASSEGSNYGYTF. CDR3 bases: TGTGCCAGCAGTGAAGGCAGCAACTATGGCTACACCTTC.

This clone was observed once. The chain joins TRBV18 to TRBJ2-7; 14 positions match TRBD2. V gave up 0 bases and J gave up 4 bases; unmatched junction bases: 2. Per germline, CDR1 KGHSH and CDR2 LQKENI. The CDR3 extends over 16 amino acids. The CDR3 is CASSPPGTSGGYEQYF. CDR3 nucleotide sequence: TGTGCCAGCTCACCACCCGGGACTAGCGGGGGATACGAGCAGTACTTC.